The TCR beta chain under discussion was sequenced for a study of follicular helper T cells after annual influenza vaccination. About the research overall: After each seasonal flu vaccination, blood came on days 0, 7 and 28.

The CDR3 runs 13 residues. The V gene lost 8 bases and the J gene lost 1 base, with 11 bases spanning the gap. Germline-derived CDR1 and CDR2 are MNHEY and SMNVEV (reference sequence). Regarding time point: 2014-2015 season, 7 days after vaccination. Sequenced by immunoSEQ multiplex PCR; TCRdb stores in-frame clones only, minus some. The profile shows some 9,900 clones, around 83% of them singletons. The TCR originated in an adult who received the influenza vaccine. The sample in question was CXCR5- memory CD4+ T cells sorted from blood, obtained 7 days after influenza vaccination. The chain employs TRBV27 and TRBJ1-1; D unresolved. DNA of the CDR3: TGTGCCAGCTCGCAAAGAAGGAACACTGAAGCTTTCTTT. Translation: CASSQRRNTEAFF.